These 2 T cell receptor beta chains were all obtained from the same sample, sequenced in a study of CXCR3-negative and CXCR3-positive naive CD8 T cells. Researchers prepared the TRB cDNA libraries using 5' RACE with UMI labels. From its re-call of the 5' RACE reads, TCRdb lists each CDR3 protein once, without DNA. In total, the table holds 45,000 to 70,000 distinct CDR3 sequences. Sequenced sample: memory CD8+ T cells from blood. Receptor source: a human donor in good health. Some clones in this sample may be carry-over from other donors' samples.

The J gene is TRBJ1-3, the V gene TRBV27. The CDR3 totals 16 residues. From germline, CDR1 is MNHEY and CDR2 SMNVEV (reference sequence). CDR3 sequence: CASSSLLGFSGNTIYF.

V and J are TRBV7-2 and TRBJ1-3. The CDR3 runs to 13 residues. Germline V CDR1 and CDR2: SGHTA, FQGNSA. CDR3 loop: CASRHSSGNTIYF.